A single sample gave rise to the 10 T cell receptor beta chains below, sequenced in a study of T cell changes during pregnancy in multiple sclerosis. Method: immunoSEQ multiplex PCR; TCRdb's copy keeps in-frame clones and lacks some. The sample records some 80,000 clones, 90% to 95% being singletons. Here the sequenced sample was CD4+ T cells from peripheral blood mononuclear cells, taken after pregnancy. The receptor set was obtained from a female donor with multiple sclerosis, enrolled in a pregnancy study.

This chain uses TRBV28 with TRBJ1-2; tentatively, D is TRBD1 (6 bases). The CDR3 has 13 residues. Trimming pared 6 bases from V and 2 bases from J, leaving 10 bases between. The V gene's germline CDR1 is MDHEN and CDR2 SYDVKM. CDR3 protein: CASSPTGNYGYTF. Here the CDR3 DNA reads TGTGCCAGCAGCCCTACAGGGAACTATGGCTACACCTTC.

The chain uses TRBV6-6 and TRBJ2-7, with 10 bases identical to TRBD2. Germline CDR1 reads MNHNY; CDR2 reads SVGAGI (reference sequence). V was pared by 6 bases and J by 3 bases, with 8 bases of the junction left unmatched. The CDR3 is 15 residues long. The DNA of the CDR3 is TGTGCCAGCAGACCCAGCGGGAGGGCCGGCTACGAGCAGTACTTC. It yields the protein CASRPSGRAGYEQYF.

The rearrangement uses TRBV2 and TRBJ1-2; 9 bases are shared with TRBD1. Germline assignment: CDR1 SNHLY and CDR2 FYNNEI. The CDR3 loop spans 14 amino acids. Losses at the gene ends were 3 bases for V and 8 bases for J; bases not matched to a gene: 7. The chain's CDR3 is CASSDTGTGYGYTF. CDR3 DNA: TGTGCCAGCAGTGATACCGGGACAGGGTACGGCTACACCTTC.

The J gene is TRBJ2-7, the V gene TRBV18, with 7 nucleotides matching TRBD1. The V segment lost 4 bases and the J segment 0 bases; nucleotides outside the gene matches: 6. The CDR3 totals 15 residues. Germline lookup yields CDR1 KGHSH and CDR2 LQKENI. In nucleotides, the CDR3 is TGTGCCAGCTCACTGGGACAGCCCAGCTCCTACGAGCAGTACTTC. Translating gives CASSLGQPSSYEQYF.

The V call is TRBV5-4, the J call TRBJ2-3; the D gene is possibly TRBD2 (5 bases). The germline CDR1 and CDR2 sequences are SGHNT and YYREEE (reference sequence). Trimming cost V 1 base and J 0 bases, with 6 bases left between them. The CDR3 totals 14 residues. This CDR3 reads CASSLQRSTDTQYF. As DNA, the CDR3 is TGTGCCAGCAGCTTGCAGCGGAGCACAGATACGCAGTATTTT.

V and J are TRBV7-2 and TRBJ2-7, with a possible D match to TRBD1 (7 bases). Germline assignment: CDR1 SGHTA and CDR2 FQGNSA. The CDR3 sequence is 14 residues long. Trimming cost V 7 bases and J 3 bases, with 16 bases left between them. Written as DNA, the CDR3 is TGTGCCAGCAACGGGCAGGGGGGAAACTACGAGCAGTACTTC. Translation gives CASNGQGGNYEQYF.

The V call is TRBV14, the J call TRBJ2-3; 13 nucleotides line up with TRBD2. The CDR3 is made up of 20 amino acids. The J segment lost 2 bases and the V segment lost 6 bases, leaving 17 bases of the junction unmatched. Germline assignment: CDR1 SGHDN and CDR2 FVKESK. CDR3 DNA sequence: TGTGCCAGCAGTCTTACGGGACGACCGGGACTAGCGGGAAACACAGATACGCAGTATTTT. Protein sequence: CASSLTGRPGLAGNTDTQYF.

The chain carries TRBV9 and TRBJ2-3, with D hard to call. Germline-derived CDR1 and CDR2 are SGDLS and YYNGEE. Trimming took off 4 bases at V and 6 bases at J, with 9 bases between the two ends. The CDR3 totals 12 residues. CDR3 sequence (DNA): TGTGCCAGCAGCCCGGAGTTGGATACGCAGTATTTT. This sequence encodes CASSPELDTQYF.

This clone was observed a single time. The chain joins TRBV9 to TRBJ2-3; D remains unclear. CDR3 length: 13 amino acids. Germline V gene data show CDR1 as SGDLS and CDR2 as YYNGEE. V lost 0 bases and J 2 bases, leaving 4 bases between the germline ends. The CDR3, as DNA: TGTGCCAGCAGCGTAGCAGACACAGATACGCAGTATTTT. It specifies CASSVADTDTQYF.

CDR3 region: CSVGTWRQMNTEAFF. The CDR3 DNA follows: TGCAGCGTCGGAACGTGGCGACAGATGAACACTGAAGCTTTCTTT. V is TRBV29-1 and J is TRBJ1-1; weak D call: TRBD1 (5 bases). The CDR3 totals 15 residues. Trimming shortened V by 6 bases and J by 0 bases, and 17 bases separated the two germline ends. Germline values: CDR1 SQVTM, CDR2 ANQGSEA.